This record looks at one T cell receptor beta chain sequence and its context. Its target is unknown. These data originate in a study of CD8+CD57+ T cells in acquired aplastic anemia. Broader study findings: Patients shared 25 to 35 CD8+ CDR3 sequences with controls. No significant difference in CD8+ Simpson's diversity was found between patients and controls.

The study profiled TCR beta VDJ and CDR3 using genomic DNA as template. TCRdb analysed the reads with MiXCR anew, one entry per CDR3 protein. The table lists roughly 170,000 distinct CDR3 sequences, 48% of them singletons. In patients chosen for sequencing, flow cytometry had shown CD8+CD57+ cell expansion. Each of the patients presented with severe acquired aplastic anemia. Prior therapy had not been administered to any patient at the time of blood sampling. The source material was sorted CD4+, CD8+, or CD8+CD57+ T cells (not recorded which) from PBMCs. The sequence derives from a human donor with aplastic anemia.

The CDR3 here is CSGWTGEDEQYF. CDR3 nucleotide sequence: TGCAGCGGATGGACAGGGGAGGACGAGCAGTACTTC. The chain employs TRBV29-1 and TRBJ2-7; 9 bases fit TRBD1. CDR1 is SQVTM and CDR2 is ANQGSEA in the germline V gene. This CDR3 has 12 residues. V shed 7 bases and J 5 bases; nucleotides not matched to a gene: 6.